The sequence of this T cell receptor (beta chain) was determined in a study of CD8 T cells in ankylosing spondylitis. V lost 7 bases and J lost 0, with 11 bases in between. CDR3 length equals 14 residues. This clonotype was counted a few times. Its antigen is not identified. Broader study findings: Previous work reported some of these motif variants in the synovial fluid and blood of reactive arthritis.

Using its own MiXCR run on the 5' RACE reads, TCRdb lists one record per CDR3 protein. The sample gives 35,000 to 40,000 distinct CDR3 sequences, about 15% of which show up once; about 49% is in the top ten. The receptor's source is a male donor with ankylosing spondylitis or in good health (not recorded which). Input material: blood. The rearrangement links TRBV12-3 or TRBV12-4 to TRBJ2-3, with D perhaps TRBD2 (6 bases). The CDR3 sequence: CASTSGGSTDTQYF. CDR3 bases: TGTGCCAGCACCTCCGGGGGTAGCACAGATACGCAGTATTTT.